This TCR beta chain was found in a study of OX40 agonist ivuxolimab in advanced cancers. Overall study context: With ivuxolimab, an agonistic anti-OX40 (CD134) antibody, patients were treated. Patients assigned to dose escalation were diagnosed with hepatocellular carcinoma, melanoma, renal cell or head and neck cancer. A male proportion of 82.7% was recorded, with mean age roughly 60 years and range roughly 23 to 90. Notes on the study in general: Part of the nonresponder group also had normalized T-cell clonal expansion that was low.

The CDR3 length is 16 residues. CDR1 SGHNT and CDR2 YYREEE come from the germline V gene (reference sequence). V gave up 3 bases and J gave up 2 bases; unmatched junction bases: 10. Some clones are missing from TCRdb's copy, which holds only in-frame ones; the method was immunoSEQ multiplex PCR. The repertoire has 20,000 or so clones, roughly 82% of them found once; the top ten carry 2.5% to 3.5%. As to this clone: Its antigen is undetermined.

Specimen: CD4+ or CD8+ T cells sorted from blood, collected in a trial of the OX40 agonist ivuxolimab. The chain has TRBV5-4 and TRBJ2-7; TRBD1 agrees at 8 bases. The sequence was obtained from an adult with an advanced solid tumor such as melanoma, head and neck, liver or kidney cancer. CDR3 loop: CASSSRTGGKTYEQYF. The CDR3 region has the DNA TGTGCCAGCAGCTCGCGAACAGGGGGGAAGACCTACGAGCAGTACTTC.